These T cell receptor beta chains were read from a single sample in a study of blood T cell repertoires in COVID-19. Repertoires were generated with immunoSEQ multiplex PCR, while TCRdb's copy carries only in-frame clones and drops some. Among 330,000 or so clones listed, about 91% were seen once. Sequencing was done on a sample of peripheral blood. All receptors come from a man aged 25-45 years with COVID-19, enrolled during active disease. Both conserved end residues are part of each CDR3. A D gene is named only where the DNA matches it firmly. Size is stated for part of the rows, as once, few or many counts, or as a class when the clone is expanded.

j_gene,v_gene,abundance,d_gene,len,CDR3aa,CDR3nt
TRBJ2-4,TRBV27,-,TRBD1,21,CASSPQGQGATSGAPKNIQYF,TGTGCCAGCAGTCCGCAGGGACAGGGGGCAACTAGCGGGGCCCCCAAAAACATTCAGTACTTC
TRBJ2-7,TRBV25-1,-,-,11,CASSSAYEQYF,TGTGCCAGCTCTTCAGCCTACGAGCAGTACTTC
TRBJ1-1,TRBV7-9,once,-,13,CASSLGQYTEAFF,TGTGCCAGCAGCTTAGGACAGTACACTGAAGCTTTCTTT
TRBJ1-6,TRBV3-1/TRBV3-2,-,-,14,CASSQVGRDSPLHF,TGTGCCAGCAGCCAAGTCGGCAGGGATTCACCCCTCCACTTT
TRBJ1-2,TRBV12-3/TRBV12-4,-,-,13,CASKNQGSHGYTF,TGTGCCAGCAAAAATCAGGGATCTCATGGCTACACCTTC
TRBJ1-2,TRBV6-4,-,-,15,CASSAKEDNTRCYTF,TGTGCCAGCAGTGCTAAAGAAGACAATACGAGATGCTACACCTTC
TRBJ1-5,TRBV6-1,-,TRBD1,19,CASSEAGYRGLYSNQPQHF,TGTGCCAGCAGTGAAGCAGGGTACAGGGGCCTTTACAGCAATCAGCCCCAGCATTTT
TRBJ1-2,TRBV6-1,-,TRBD1,14,CASSEIGGVYGYTF,TGTGCCAGCAGTGAAATAGGGGGCGTCTATGGCTACACCTTC
TRBJ2-1,TRBV12-5,-,TRBD1,14,CASGPGQGHNEQFF,TGTGCTAGTGGCCCCGGACAGGGACACAATGAGCAGTTCTTC
TRBJ2-1,TRBV7-3,-,-,15,CASSRGGVSRDEQFF,TGTGCCAGCAGTAGGGGGGGAGTAAGTAGGGATGAGCAGTTCTTC
TRBJ2-3,TRBV7-9,-,TRBD1,17,CASSSSPGQGSTDTQYF,TGTGCCAGCAGCTCCTCTCCGGGACAGGGAAGCACAGATACGCAGTATTTT
TRBJ2-1,TRBV11-1,-,-,13,CASSLFLVNEQFF,TGTGCCAGCAGCTTATTTCTAGTAAATGAGCAGTTCTTC
TRBJ1-1,TRBV20-1,-,-,13,CSASATGGTEAFF,TGCAGTGCTAGTGCCACCGGGGGCACTGAAGCTTTCTTT
TRBJ2-1,TRBV6-2/TRBV6-3,few,TRBD2,15,CASSLRLAGGNEQFF,TGTGCCAGCAGCCTCAGACTAGCGGGAGGGAATGAGCAGTTCTTC
TRBJ2-2,TRBV7-9,-,-,13,CASSPDTDTELFF,TGTGCCAGCAGCCCGGACACTGATACGGAGCTGTTTTTT
TRBJ1-2,TRBV28,-,TRBD1,14,CASSPGQRVGGYTF,TGTGCCAGCAGTCCGGGACAGCGGGTAGGTGGCTACACCTTC
TRBJ2-5,TRBV5-1,-,-,14,CASSSGQSQETQYF,TGCGCCAGCAGCTCAGGACAGTCCCAAGAGACCCAGTACTTC
TRBJ1-2,TRBV4-3,-,-,14,CASSQDETGIGYTF,TGCGCCAGCAGCCAAGATGAGACGGGGATTGGCTACACCTTC
TRBJ1-3,TRBV7-9,-,TRBD1,18,CASSLLDRGQSSGNTIYF,TGTGCCAGCAGCCTCCTGGACAGGGGGCAATCCTCTGGAAACACCATATATTTT
TRBJ2-1,TRBV7-3,once,TRBD2,15,CASSLRRGRADEQFF,TGTGCCAGCAGCTTAAGACGCGGGAGGGCTGATGAGCAGTTCTTC
TRBJ2-1,TRBV7-8,few,TRBD1,13,CASTLLTGQGEFF,TGTGCCAGCACCCTATTGACGGGACAGGGTGAGTTCTTC
TRBJ2-7,TRBV5-6,few,TRBD1,17,CASSSFSLWTGADEQYF,TGTGCCAGCAGCTCGTTTTCTTTATGGACAGGGGCGGACGAGCAGTACTTC
TRBJ2-7,TRBV5-1,once,-,16,CASSFAGIDPSYEQYF,TGCGCCAGCAGCTTTGCGGGGATCGACCCCTCCTACGAGCAGTACTTC
TRBJ2-2,TRBV7-8,-,TRBD2,17,CASSLTSDTANTGELFF,TGTGCCAGCAGCTTAACTAGCGACACCGCGAACACCGGGGAGCTGTTTTTT
TRBJ2-7,TRBV6-5,-,-,13,CASSSGGHYEQYF,TGTGCCAGCAGTTCCGGGGGGCACTACGAGCAGTACTTC
TRBJ1-5,TRBV19,once,-,15,CASTLQVGGNQPQHF,TGTGCCAGTACCCTACAGGTTGGAGGCAATCAGCCCCAGCATTTT